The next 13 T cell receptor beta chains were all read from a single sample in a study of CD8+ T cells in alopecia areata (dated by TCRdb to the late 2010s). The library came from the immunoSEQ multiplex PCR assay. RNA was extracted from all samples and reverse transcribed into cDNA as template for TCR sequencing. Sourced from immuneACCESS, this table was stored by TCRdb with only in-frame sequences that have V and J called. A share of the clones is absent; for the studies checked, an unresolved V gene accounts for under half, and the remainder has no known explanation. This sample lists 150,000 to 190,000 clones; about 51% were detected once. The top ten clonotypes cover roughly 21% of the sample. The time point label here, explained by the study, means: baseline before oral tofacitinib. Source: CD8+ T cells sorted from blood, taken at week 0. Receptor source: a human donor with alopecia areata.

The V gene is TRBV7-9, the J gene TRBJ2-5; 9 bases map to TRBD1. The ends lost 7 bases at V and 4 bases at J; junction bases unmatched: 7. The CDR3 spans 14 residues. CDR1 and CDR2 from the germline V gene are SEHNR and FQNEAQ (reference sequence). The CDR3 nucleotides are TGTGCCAGCAATTCCGGGACAGGGCTAGAGACCCAGTACTTC. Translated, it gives CASNSGTGLETQYF.

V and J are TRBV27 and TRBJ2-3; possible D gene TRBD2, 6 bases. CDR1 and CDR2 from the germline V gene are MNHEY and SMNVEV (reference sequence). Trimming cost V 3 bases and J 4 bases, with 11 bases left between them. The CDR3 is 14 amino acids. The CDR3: CASSLSREADTQYF. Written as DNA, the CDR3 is TGTGCCAGCAGTTTGTCCAGGGAGGCAGATACGCAGTATTTT.

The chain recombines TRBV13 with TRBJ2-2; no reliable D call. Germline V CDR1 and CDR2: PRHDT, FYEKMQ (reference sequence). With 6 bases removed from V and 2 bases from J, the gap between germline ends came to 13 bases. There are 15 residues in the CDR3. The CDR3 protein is CASSPSDGNTGELFF. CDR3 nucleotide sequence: TGTGCCAGCAGTCCCTCGGACGGAAACACCGGGGAGCTGTTTTTT.

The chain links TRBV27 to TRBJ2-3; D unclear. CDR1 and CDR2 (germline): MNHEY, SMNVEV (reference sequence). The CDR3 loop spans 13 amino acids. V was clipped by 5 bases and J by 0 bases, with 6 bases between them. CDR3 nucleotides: TGTGCCAGCAGTCAGTTTAGCACAGATACGCAGTATTTT. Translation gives CASSQFSTDTQYF.

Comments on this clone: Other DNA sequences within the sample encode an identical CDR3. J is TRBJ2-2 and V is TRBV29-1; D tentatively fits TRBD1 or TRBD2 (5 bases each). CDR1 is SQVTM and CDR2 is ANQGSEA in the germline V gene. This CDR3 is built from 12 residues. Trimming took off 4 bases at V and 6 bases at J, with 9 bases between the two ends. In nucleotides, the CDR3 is TGCAGCGTTGTGCAGGGAGCCGGGGAGCTGTTTTTT. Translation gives CSVVQGAGELFF.

CDR3 coding DNA: TGTGCCAGCAGTGAATTGGAGGGATTGAATGGCTACACCTTC. Residues: CASSELEGLNGYTF. The chain joins TRBV25-1 to TRBJ1-2; no reliable D call. V lost 1 base to trimming and J lost 6 bases, with 12 bases between them. The CDR3 spans 14 residues. The V gene's germline CDR1 is MGHDK and CDR2 SYGVNS.

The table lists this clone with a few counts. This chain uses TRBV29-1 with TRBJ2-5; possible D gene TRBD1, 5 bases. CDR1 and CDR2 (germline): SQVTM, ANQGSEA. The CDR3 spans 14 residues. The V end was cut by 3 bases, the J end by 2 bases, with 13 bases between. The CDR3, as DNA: TGCAGCGTTGAGACAGTCTTATTACAAGAGACCCAGTACTTC. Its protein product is CSVETVLLQETQYF.

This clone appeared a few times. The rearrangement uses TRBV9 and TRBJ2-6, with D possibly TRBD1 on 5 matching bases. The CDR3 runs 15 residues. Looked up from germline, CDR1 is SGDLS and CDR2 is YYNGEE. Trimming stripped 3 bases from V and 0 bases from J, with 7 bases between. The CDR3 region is CASSAGFSGANVLTF. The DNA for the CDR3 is TGTGCCAGCAGCGCAGGGTTCTCTGGGGCCAACGTCCTGACTTTC.

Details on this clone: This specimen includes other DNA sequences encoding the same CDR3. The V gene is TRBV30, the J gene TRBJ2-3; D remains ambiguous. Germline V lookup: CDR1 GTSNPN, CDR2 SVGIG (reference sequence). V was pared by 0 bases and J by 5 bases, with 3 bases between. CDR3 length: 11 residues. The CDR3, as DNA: TGTGCCTGGAGTGTTGGAGATACGCAGTATTTT. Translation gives CAWSVGDTQYF.

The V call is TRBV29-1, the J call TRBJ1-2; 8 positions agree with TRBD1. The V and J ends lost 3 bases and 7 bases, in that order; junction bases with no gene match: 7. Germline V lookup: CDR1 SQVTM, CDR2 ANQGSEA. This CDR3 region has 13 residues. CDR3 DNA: TGCAGCGTTGATTCCAGGGGGCTAAGTGGCTACACCTTC. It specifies CSVDSRGLSGYTF.

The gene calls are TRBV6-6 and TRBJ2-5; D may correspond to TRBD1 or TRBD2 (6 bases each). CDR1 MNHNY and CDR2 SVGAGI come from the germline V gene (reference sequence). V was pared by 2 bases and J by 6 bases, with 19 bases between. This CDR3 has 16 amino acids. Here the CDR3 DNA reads TGTGCCAGCAGTTACCTCTCGGGAGTTGACAGGAAGACCCAGTACTTC. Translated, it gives CASSYLSGVDRKTQYF.

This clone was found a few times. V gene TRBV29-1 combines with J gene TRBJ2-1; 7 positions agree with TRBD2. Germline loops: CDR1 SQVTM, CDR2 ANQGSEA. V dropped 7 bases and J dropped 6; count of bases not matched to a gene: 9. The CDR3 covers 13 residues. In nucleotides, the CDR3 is TGCAGCGCCCGGGACTACCTCACCAATGAGCAGTTCTTC. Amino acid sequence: CSARDYLTNEQFF.

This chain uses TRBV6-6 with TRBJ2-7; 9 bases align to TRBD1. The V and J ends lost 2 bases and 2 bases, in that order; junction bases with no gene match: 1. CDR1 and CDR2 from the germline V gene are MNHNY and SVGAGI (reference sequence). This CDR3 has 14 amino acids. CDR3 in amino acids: CASSYGTGPYEQYF. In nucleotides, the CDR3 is TGTGCCAGCAGTTACGGGACAGGGCCCTACGAGCAGTACTTC.